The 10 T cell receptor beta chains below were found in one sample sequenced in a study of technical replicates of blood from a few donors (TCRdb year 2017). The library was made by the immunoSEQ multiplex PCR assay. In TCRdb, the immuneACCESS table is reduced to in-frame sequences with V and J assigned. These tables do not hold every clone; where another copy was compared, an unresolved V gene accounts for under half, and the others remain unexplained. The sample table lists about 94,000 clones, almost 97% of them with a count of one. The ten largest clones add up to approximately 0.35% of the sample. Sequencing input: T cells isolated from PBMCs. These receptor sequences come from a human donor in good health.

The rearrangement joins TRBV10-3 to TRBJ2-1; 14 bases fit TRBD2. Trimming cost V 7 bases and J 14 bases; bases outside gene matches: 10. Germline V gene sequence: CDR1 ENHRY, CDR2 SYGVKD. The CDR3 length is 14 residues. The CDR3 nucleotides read TGTGCCATCACTCCGGGACTAGCGGGAGAATTGAAGTTCTTC. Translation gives CAITPGLAGELKFF.

The CDR3 DNA is TGTGCCAGCAGCCAAGAAGCGGGAACCCCTTCGATCGACACCGGGGAGCTGTTTTTT. Translating it yields CASSQEAGTPSIDTGELFF. The rearrangement uses TRBV4-2 and TRBJ2-2, with 7 bases lining up with TRBD2. The germline V gene has CDR1 LGHNA and CDR2 YNFKEQ. The CDR3 length is 19 residues. The trim removed 0 bases at V and 3 bases at J, leaving 13 bases unmatched.

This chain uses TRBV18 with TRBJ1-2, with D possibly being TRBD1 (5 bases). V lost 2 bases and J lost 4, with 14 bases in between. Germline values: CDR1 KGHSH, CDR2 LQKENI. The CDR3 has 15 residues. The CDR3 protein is CASSPDLQGSYGYTF. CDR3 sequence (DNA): TGTGCCAGCTCACCAGACCTTCAGGGAAGCTATGGCTACACCTTC.

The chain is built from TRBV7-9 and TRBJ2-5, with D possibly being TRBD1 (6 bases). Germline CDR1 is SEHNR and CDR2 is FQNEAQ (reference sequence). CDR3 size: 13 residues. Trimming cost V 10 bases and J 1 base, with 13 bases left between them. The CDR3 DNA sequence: TGTGCCACGGACGGACAGATCCAAGAGACCCAGTACTTC. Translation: CATDGQIQETQYF.

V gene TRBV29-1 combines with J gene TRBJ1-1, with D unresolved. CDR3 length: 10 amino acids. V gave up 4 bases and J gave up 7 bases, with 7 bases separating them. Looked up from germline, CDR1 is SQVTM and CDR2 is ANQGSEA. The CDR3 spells CSVVHSEAFF. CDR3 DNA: TGCAGCGTTGTTCATAGTGAAGCTTTCTTT.

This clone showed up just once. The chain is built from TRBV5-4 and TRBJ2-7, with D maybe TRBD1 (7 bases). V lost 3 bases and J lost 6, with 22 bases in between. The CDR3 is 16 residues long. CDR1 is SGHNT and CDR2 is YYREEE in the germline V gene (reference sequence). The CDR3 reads CASSYSSPTGRFEQYF. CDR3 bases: TGTGCCAGCAGCTACTCCTCGCCGACAGGGAGGTTCGAGCAGTACTTC. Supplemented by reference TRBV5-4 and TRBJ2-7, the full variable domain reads ETGVTQSPTHLIKTRGQQVTLRCSSQSGHNTVSWYQQALGQGPQFIFQYYREEENGRGNFPPRFSGLQFPNYSSELNVNALELDDSALYLCASSYSSPTGRFEQYFGPGTRLTVT.

CDR3 nucleotides: TGTGCCAGCAGACCCGACAGGGATAATCAGCCCCAGCATTTT. Translated: CASRPDRDNQPQHF. This chain joins TRBV6-5 and TRBJ1-5; 7 nucleotides agree with TRBD1. The germline CDR1 and CDR2 sequences are MNHEY and SVGAGI. The CDR3 consists of 14 residues. V lost 6 bases, J lost 4 bases, and 6 bases stayed unmatched.

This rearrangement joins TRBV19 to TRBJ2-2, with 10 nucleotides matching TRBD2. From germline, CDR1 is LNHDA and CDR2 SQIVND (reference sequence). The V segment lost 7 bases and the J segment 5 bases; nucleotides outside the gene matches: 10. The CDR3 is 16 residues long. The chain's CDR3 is CASNPAGGPWTGELFF. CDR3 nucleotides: TGTGCCAGTAATCCAGCGGGAGGGCCCTGGACCGGGGAGCTGTTTTTT. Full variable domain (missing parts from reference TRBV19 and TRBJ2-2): DGGITQSPKYLFRKEGQNVTLSCEQNLNHDAMYWYRQDPGQGLRLIYYSQIVNDFQKGDIAEGYSVSREKKESFPLTVTSAQKNPTAFYLCASNPAGGPWTGELFFGEGSRLTVL.

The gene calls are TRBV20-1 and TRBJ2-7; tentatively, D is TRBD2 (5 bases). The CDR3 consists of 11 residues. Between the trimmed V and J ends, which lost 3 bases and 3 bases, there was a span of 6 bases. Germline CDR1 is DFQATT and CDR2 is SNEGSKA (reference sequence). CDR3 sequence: CSASGNYEQYF. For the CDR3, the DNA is TGCAGTGCTAGCGGGAACTACGAGCAGTACTTC.

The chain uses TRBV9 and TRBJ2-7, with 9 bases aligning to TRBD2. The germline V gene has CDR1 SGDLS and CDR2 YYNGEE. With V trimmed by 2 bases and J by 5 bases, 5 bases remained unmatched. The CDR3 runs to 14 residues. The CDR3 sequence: CASSVRLAADEQYF. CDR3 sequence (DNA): TGTGCCAGCAGCGTCCGACTAGCGGCAGACGAGCAGTACTTC.